The 32 T cell receptor beta chains given below trace back to one sample, sequenced in a study of blood T cell repertoires in COVID-19. The protocol was immunoSEQ multiplex PCR, while the TCRdb copy is restricted to in-frame clones and leaves out a portion. Found here are 150,000 to 200,000 clones, around 85% of them singletons; the top ten hold more than 7.5%. Source material: peripheral blood. The receptor set was obtained from a man aged 45-60 years with active or convalescent COVID-19.

The chain recombines TRBV6-5 with TRBJ2-7, with D possibly TRBD1 on 5 matching bases. Germline assignment: CDR1 MNHEY and CDR2 SVGAGI. Trimming pared 6 bases from V and 3 bases from J, leaving 12 bases between. This CDR3 spans 13 amino acids. CDR3: CASSDRQNYEQYF. CDR3 coding DNA: TGTGCCAGCAGCGACAGACAGAACTACGAGCAGTACTTC.

This sequence joins TRBV7-2 and TRBJ2-5; no definite D call. This CDR3 is 12 amino acids long. CDR1 is SGHTA, CDR2 FQGNSA, per germline. With 2 bases removed from V and 2 bases from J, the gap between germline ends came to 3 bases. The CDR3 reads CASSLLQETQYF. In DNA form, the CDR3 reads TGTGCCAGCAGCTTACTTCAAGAGACCCAGTACTTC.

This chain uses TRBV7-2 with TRBJ2-5, with 8 bases lining up with TRBD2. The CDR3 covers 15 residues. Germline lookup yields CDR1 SGHTA and CDR2 FQGNSA. The V gene end was trimmed by 4 bases and the J gene end by 5 bases; junction bases not matched to a gene: 9. The CDR3 loop reads CASSSRGGRGETQYF. CDR3 DNA sequence: TGTGCCAGCAGCTCTCGGGGGGGCCGGGGGGAGACCCAGTACTTC.

The rearrangement uses TRBV3-1 (or the pseudogene TRBV3-2) and TRBJ2-1; D is unresolved. The germline V and J ends were trimmed by 1 base and 8 bases, with 6 bases remaining between them. The germline V gene encodes CDR1 LGHDT and CDR2 YNNKEL (reference sequence). This CDR3 spans 12 amino acids. The CDR3 protein is CASSQAFDEQFF. The CDR3 DNA follows: TGTGCCAGCAGCCAAGCTTTTGATGAGCAGTTCTTC.

V is TRBV7-3 and J is TRBJ2-1, with 11 nucleotides matching TRBD2. V shed 5 bases, J shed 6 bases, and the junction held 9 bases outside the gene matches. This CDR3 contains 16 residues. Per germline, CDR1 SGHTA and CDR2 FQGTGA. The CDR3 DNA sequence: TGTGCCAGCAGCCCATATAGCGGGGGGGCCGTCAATGAGCAGTTCTTC. Its protein is CASSPYSGGAVNEQFF. The whole variable domain, filled in from reference TRBV7-3 and TRBJ2-1, reads GAGVSQTPSNKVTEKGKYVELRCDPISGHTALYWYRQSLGQGPEFLIYFQGTGAADDSGLPNDRFFAVRPEGSVSTLKIQRTERGDSAVYLCASSPYSGGAVNEQFFGPGTRLTVL.

This sequence joins TRBV7-2 and TRBJ2-1; 8 bases match TRBD2. CDR3 length: 17 residues. The J segment lost 0 bases and the V segment lost 2 bases, leaving 6 bases of the junction unmatched. Germline loops: CDR1 SGHTA, CDR2 FQGNSA. This chain's CDR3 is CASSLFRSGSSYNEQFF. The CDR3 DNA sequence: TGTGCCAGCAGCTTATTTCGAAGCGGGAGCTCCTACAATGAGCAGTTCTTC.

V usage is TRBV12-3 or TRBV12-4 and J usage is TRBJ1-2; D unclear. The CDR3 has 12 residues. V lost 1 base and J lost 8, with 8 bases in between. CDR3 sequence (DNA): TGTGCCAGCAGTTTAGAACGGTTAGGCTACACCTTC. Translating it yields CASSLERLGYTF.

J is TRBJ2-1 and V is TRBV6-1; possibly TRBD2 for D (5 bases). The V end was cut by 1 base, the J end by 8 bases, with 9 bases between. Germline lookup yields CDR1 MNHNS and CDR2 SASEGT. The CDR3 totals 13 residues. DNA of the CDR3: TGTGCCAGCAGTGAAGTAGAGAGGGATGAGCAGTTCTTC. It translates to CASSEVERDEQFF.

This chain joins TRBV5-1 and TRBJ2-2; maybe TRBD1 (6 bases). This CDR3 is 17 amino acids long. Per germline, CDR1 SGHRS and CDR2 YFSETQ. V was cut by 4 bases and J by 2 bases, with 18 bases left in between. The chain's CDR3 is CASSLTPTGANTGELFF. In DNA, the CDR3 is TGCGCCAGCAGCCTAACTCCGACAGGAGCTAACACCGGGGAGCTGTTTTTT. Full variable domain (rest looked up from reference TRBV5-1 and TRBJ2-2): KAGVTQTPRYLIKTRGQQVTLSCSPISGHRSVSWYQQTPGQGLQFLFEYFSETQRNKGNFPGRFSGRQFSNSRSEMNVSTLELGDSALYLCASSLTPTGANTGELFFGEGSRLTVL.

The CDR3 DNA follows: TGTGCCAGCAGTTCAAGCGGGGGGGCCCGAGATACGCAGTATTTT. Its protein is CASSSSGGARDTQYF. The chain uses TRBV6-6 and TRBJ2-3; the match to TRBD2 covers 10 bases. J was trimmed by 5 bases and V by 4 bases; bases with no gene match: 6. The CDR3 has 15 residues. CDR1 MNHNY and CDR2 SVGAGI come from the germline V gene (reference sequence).

The chain combines TRBV19 with TRBJ2-4; TRBD2 agrees at 8 bases. The CDR3 sequence is 12 residues long. Trimming at V came to 6 bases and at J to 7 bases, leaving 2 bases not matched to a gene. Germline V gene lookup returns CDR1 LNHDA and CDR2 SQIVND (reference sequence). For the CDR3, the DNA is TGTGCCAGTAGGGGACTAGGTAACATTCAGTACTTC. The encoded protein is CASRGLGNIQYF.

This chain uses TRBV28 with TRBJ1-1, with no clear D. V lost 5 bases, J lost 8 bases, and 15 bases lay in between. Germline lookup yields CDR1 MDHEN and CDR2 SYDVKM. This CDR3 contains 13 residues. CDR3 sequence: CASSRTGVVEAFF. CDR3 DNA: TGTGCCAGCAGTCGGACCGGGGTGGTGGAAGCTTTCTTT.

The chain joins TRBV27 to TRBJ1-5; 7 bases map to TRBD1. Unmatched junction bases numbered 11, after V lost 0 bases and J lost 9 bases. Germline assignment: CDR1 MNHEY and CDR2 SMNVEV (reference sequence). The CDR3 is 16 residues long. The CDR3 sequence: CASSLSGQYSKRPQHF. CDR3 in DNA: TGTGCCAGCAGTTTATCGGGACAGTATTCCAAGCGGCCCCAGCATTTT.

The count of this clone is one. V and J are TRBV10-1 and TRBJ2-1; 9 bases match TRBD1. With V trimmed by 4 bases and J by 9 bases, 4 bases remained unmatched. Germline V gives CDR1 WNHNN, CDR2 SYGVQD (reference sequence). This CDR3 region has 13 residues. This CDR3 is CASSVRQGGEQFF. The CDR3 bases are TGCGCCAGCAGTGTGAGACAGGGGGGTGAGCAGTTCTTC.

The chain carries TRBV6-5 and TRBJ2-5; the D is unclear. CDR1 MNHEY and CDR2 SVGAGI come from the germline V gene. This CDR3 spans 11 amino acids. Trimming cost V 6 bases and J 4 bases, with 6 bases left between them. DNA for the CDR3: TGTGCCAGCAGCCAATCAGAGACCCAGTACTTC. It encodes CASSQSETQYF.

This clone was seen just once. V usage is TRBV10-1 and J usage is TRBJ2-5; TRBD2 might be the D (6 bases). The CDR3 covers 13 residues. V dropped 3 bases and J dropped 4 bases, with 9 bases sitting between them. CDR1 is WNHNN, CDR2 SYGVQD, per germline (reference sequence). CDR3 nucleotides: TGCGCCAGCAGTGATTGGGGAGGAGAGACCCAGTACTTC. Protein product: CASSDWGGETQYF.

The chain recombines TRBV7-2 with TRBJ2-1; the match to TRBD2 covers 11 bases. Germline V CDR1 and CDR2: SGHTA, FQGNSA. J gave up 14 bases and V 5 bases, and 11 bases lay outside the gene matches. This CDR3 is built from 14 residues. CDR3 residues: CASSPTLAGAGKFF. As DNA, the CDR3 is TGTGCCAGCAGCCCGACACTAGCGGGAGCAGGAAAGTTCTTC. Full variable domain (outside the CDR3, taken from reference TRBV7-2 and TRBJ2-1): GAGVSQSPSNKVTEKGKDVELRCDPISGHTALYWYRQSLGQGLEFLIYFQGNSAPDKSGLPSDRFSAERTGGSVSTLTIQRTQQEDSAVYLCASSPTLAGAGKFFGPGTRLTVL.

In its sample, this clone was seen once. The chain couples TRBV2 to TRBJ1-6; D ambiguous. Germline values: CDR1 SNHLY, CDR2 FYNNEI. With 6 bases removed from V and 4 bases from J, the gap between germline ends came to 7 bases. This CDR3 is built from 13 residues. The CDR3 is CASSPQYNSPLHF. The CDR3 DNA reads as TGTGCCAGCAGCCCGCAGTATAATTCACCCCTCCACTTT.

The chain joins TRBV2 to TRBJ1-5; a possible D gene is TRBD1 (5 bases). This CDR3 has 15 amino acids. V lost 7 bases and J 6 bases, leaving 19 bases between the germline ends. Germline-derived CDR1 and CDR2 are SNHLY and FYNNEI. CDR3 in amino acids: CASNKELGGSQPQHF. CDR3 nucleotides: TGTGCCAGCAATAAGGAGCTCGGGGGTAGTCAGCCCCAGCATTTT.

The gene calls are TRBV2 and TRBJ2-7, with 12 bases lining up with TRBD1. V shed 6 bases and J 6 bases; nucleotides not matched to a gene: 6. The CDR3 sequence is 14 residues long. Per the germline V gene, CDR1 is SNHLY and CDR2 is FYNNEI. CDR3 loop: CASSTGQGASEQYF. As DNA, the CDR3 is TGTGCCAGCAGCACGGGACAGGGGGCTTCCGAGCAGTACTTC.

In DNA, the CDR3 is TGTGCCAGTAGACCAATACAGGGGGGCGCGGACACCGGGGAGCTGTTTTTT. Its translation is CASRPIQGGADTGELFF. The chain couples TRBV19 to TRBJ2-2; 8 bases agree with TRBD1. The CDR3 has 17 residues. Germline lookup yields CDR1 LNHDA and CDR2 SQIVND (reference sequence). After removal of 6 bases from V and 3 bases from J, the junction contained 12 bases not matched to a gene.

The chain recombines TRBV5-1 with TRBJ2-3; the match to TRBD2 covers 9 bases. This CDR3 region has 15 residues. Per the germline V gene, CDR1 is SGHRS and CDR2 is YFSETQ. Trimming removed 0 bases from V and 1 base from J; junction bases left unmatched: 0. CDR3 DNA: TGCGCCAGCAGCTTGGGACTAGCGGGCACAGATACGCAGTATTTT. It translates to CASSLGLAGTDTQYF.

A single count supports this clone. The rearrangement links TRBV9 to TRBJ2-1, with a possible D match to TRBD1 (6 bases). Germline assignment: CDR1 SGDLS and CDR2 YYNGEE. V shed 2 bases and J shed 4 bases, with 13 bases lying between them. The CDR3 is 15 residues long. The CDR3 reads CASSVMGTQYNEQFF. As DNA, the CDR3 is TGTGCCAGCAGCGTTATGGGGACACAGTACAATGAGCAGTTCTTC.

This clone is deemed medium-sized. The chain recombines TRBV12-3 or TRBV12-4 with TRBJ2-7, with D maybe TRBD2 (6 bases). This CDR3 contains 12 residues. Trimming removed 0 bases at V and 11 bases at J, with 11 bases between. This CDR3 is CASSLARTNEYF. The CDR3 DNA reads TGTGCCAGCAGTTTAGCGAGGACTAACGAGTACTTC.

The chain recombines TRBV18 with TRBJ2-1, with TRBD2 matching 14 bases. This CDR3 has 16 residues. V shed 1 base, J shed 7 bases, and the junction held 3 bases outside the gene matches. Germline CDR1 and CDR2: KGHSH and LQKENI. The CDR3 spells CASSPLGTSGSNEQFF. DNA for the CDR3: TGTGCCAGCTCACCACTAGGGACTAGCGGGAGTAATGAGCAGTTCTTC.

This rearrangement joins TRBV28 to TRBJ2-7, with 7 nucleotides matching TRBD1. CDR3 length: 14 residues. Trimming took 1 base from V and 3 from J; bases not matched to a gene: 3. The germline CDR1 and CDR2 sequences are MDHEN and SYDVKM. As DNA, the CDR3 is TGTGCCAGCAGTTTATCGACAGGGAACTACGAGCAGTACTTC. Translation gives CASSLSTGNYEQYF.

This clone has more than one count but fewer than ten. This sequence joins TRBV5-6 and TRBJ1-4; 9 nucleotides match TRBD1. V was clipped by 3 bases and J by 5 bases; unmatched bases: 8. CDR3 length equals 16 residues. The germline gives CDR1 SGHDT, CDR2 YYEEEE. The CDR3 DNA sequence: TGTGCCAGCAGCTCCCTCCCGGGGACAGGGAATGAAAAACTGTTTTTT. It yields the protein CASSSLPGTGNEKLFF.

The chain recombines TRBV15 with TRBJ1-2, with 9 positions matching TRBD1. Germline V CDR1 and CDR2: LNHNV, YYDKDF (reference sequence). Trimming cost V 0 bases and J 5 bases; bases outside gene matches: 10. The CDR3 has 17 residues. Here the CDR3 DNA reads TGTGCCACCAGCAGAGATCCCGGACAGGGGCGTTTATATGGCTACACCTTC. This gives the protein CATSRDPGQGRLYGYTF.

V is TRBV6-4 and J is TRBJ1-2; D is perhaps TRBD1 (5 bases). Germline V gene lookup returns CDR1 MRHNA and CDR2 SNTAGT. Trimming took 4 bases from V and 4 from J, leaving 10 bases between them. CDR3 length: 13 residues. The CDR3 region is CASSVRVGYGYTF. Here the CDR3 DNA reads TGTGCCAGCAGTGTCAGGGTGGGCTATGGCTACACCTTC.

J is TRBJ2-7 and V is TRBV3-1 (or the pseudogene TRBV3-2), with D maybe TRBD1 (6 bases). Germline V gives CDR1 LGHDT, CDR2 YNNKEL (reference sequence). This CDR3 is 19 amino acids long. Trimming took 7 bases from V and 3 from J, leaving 31 bases between them. The CDR3 nucleotides are TGTGCCAGCAACCAGGACACCTCCCCTAGGGGACACCCTTTCTACGAGCAGTACTTC. Its translation is CASNQDTSPRGHPFYEQYF.

This clone has more than one count but fewer than ten. The chain combines TRBV10-1 with TRBJ1-1; D unresolved. The germline V gene has CDR1 WNHNN and CDR2 SYGVQD (reference sequence). The CDR3 has 14 residues. The V gene lost 2 bases and the J gene lost 0 bases, with 7 bases spanning the gap. For the CDR3, the DNA is TGCGCCAGCAGTGAGCGGAGGATGAACACTGAAGCTTTCTTT. It specifies CASSERRMNTEAFF.

The chain has TRBV10-1 and TRBJ2-7; 8 bases are a match to TRBD2. V trimming: 0 bases; J trimming: 4 bases; junction bases outside the gene matches: 2. CDR1 and CDR2 (germline): WNHNN, SYGVQD (reference sequence). The CDR3 consists of 14 residues. The CDR3 DNA is TGCGCCAGCAGTGAGTCCTCGGGAGGGTACGAGCAGTACTTC. Encoded protein: CASSESSGGYEQYF.